The next 11 T cell receptor beta chains were all read from a single sample in a study of tumor T cells in aggressive B-cell lymphoma (dated 2017 in TCRdb). To prepare the library, the immunoSEQ multiplex PCR assay was applied. TCRdb re-hosts the immuneACCESS table, in-frame sequences only. Its copies lack some clones; in the studies checked, an unresolved V gene accounts for under half of them, and the cause for the rest is not known. This sample lists about 6,000 clones; about 80% were detected once. The ten largest clones take up roughly 7.3% of the sample. The sample comprised tumor tissue. The receptors derive from an adult with diffuse large B cell lymphoma.

This clone was seen a few times. This chain uses TRBV4-2 with TRBJ2-2; D uncertain. Germline assignment: CDR1 LGHNA and CDR2 YNFKEQ. V was pared by 9 bases and J by 4 bases, with 15 bases between. The CDR3 totals 14 residues. CDR3 loop: CASKMAGFTGELFF. CDR3 in DNA: TGTGCCAGTAAGATGGCCGGGTTCACCGGGGAGCTGTTTTTT.

This clone has more than one count but fewer than ten. The chain is built from TRBV7-9 and TRBJ1-1; D ambiguous. This CDR3 has 14 amino acids. V was shortened by 5 bases and J by 6 bases, with 16 bases between the two germline ends. The V gene's germline CDR1 is SEHNR and CDR2 FQNEAQ (reference sequence). CDR3 bases: TGTGCCAGCAGCCTCGACTTATCGATCCCTGAAGCTTTCTTT. As protein: CASSLDLSIPEAFF.

The chain joins TRBV13 to TRBJ2-7; no clear D gene. CDR1 and CDR2 (germline): PRHDT, FYEKMQ (reference sequence). The germline V and J ends were trimmed by 5 bases and 0 bases, with 11 bases remaining between them. CDR3 length: 14 residues. CDR3 sequence reads: CASSPRSSSYEQYF. In DNA, the CDR3 is TGTGCCAGCAGCCCCCGGAGCAGCTCCTACGAGCAGTACTTC.

The chain combines TRBV5-1 with TRBJ2-1; no clear D. V dropped 0 bases and J dropped 7 bases, with 14 bases sitting between them. Germline CDR1 reads SGHRS; CDR2 reads YFSETQ. This CDR3 comprises 15 residues. CDR3 nucleotides: TGCGCCAGCAGCTTGGCTGGTACCCAACGGAATGAGCAGTTCTTC. Protein product: CASSLAGTQRNEQFF. The variable domain in full, with the rest retrieved from reference TRBV5-1 and TRBJ2-1, is KAGVTQTPRYLIKTRGQQVTLSCSPISGHRSVSWYQQTPGQGLQFLFEYFSETQRNKGNFPGRFSGRQFSNSRSEMNVSTLELGDSALYLCASSLAGTQRNEQFFGPGTRLTVL.

This chain joins TRBV7-9 and TRBJ1-5, with TRBD1 matching over 8 bases. With V trimmed by 5 bases and J by 4 bases, 1 base remained unmatched. Per germline, CDR1 SEHNR and CDR2 FQNEAQ (reference sequence). This CDR3 is 13 amino acids long. The CDR3 protein is CASSRTGNQPQHF. The DNA of the CDR3 is TGTGCCAGCAGCAGGACAGGGAATCAGCCCCAGCATTTT.

The V and J genes are TRBV5-4 and TRBJ2-6; D not resolved. Germline assignment: CDR1 SGHNT and CDR2 YYREEE (reference sequence). V dropped 3 bases and J dropped 0 bases, with 7 bases sitting between them. The CDR3 covers 15 residues. CDR3: CASSSTYSGANVLTF. The CDR3 DNA reads as TGTGCCAGCAGCTCAACCTACTCTGGGGCCAACGTCCTGACTTTC.

This chain joins TRBV9 and TRBJ2-3, with TRBD2 matching over 15 bases. The CDR3 loop spans 16 amino acids. V lost 4 bases, J lost 1 base, and 1 base stayed unmatched. Germline V gene data show CDR1 as SGDLS and CDR2 as YYNGEE. CDR3 nucleotides: TGTGCCAGCAGCCGGACTAGCGGGGGGGGCACAGATACGCAGTATTTT. Translated, it gives CASSRTSGGGTDTQYF.

The V call is TRBV6-1, the J call TRBJ2-7, with TRBD2 matching 8 bases. In germline, CDR1 is MNHNS, CDR2 SASEGT. The junction had 12 bases not matched to a gene; V was cut back by 7 bases and J by 7 bases. The CDR3 extends over 14 amino acids. The CDR3 nucleotides are TGTGCCAGCACCCGAGGGGCTAGCGGGTGGGAGCAGTACTTC. Its translation: CASTRGASGWEQYF.

The chain uses TRBV7-8 and TRBJ1-1, with TRBD1 identical over 9 bases. With V trimmed by 1 base and J by 0 bases, 3 bases remained unmatched. There are 16 residues in the CDR3. Germline assignment: CDR1 SGHVS and CDR2 FQNEAQ. CDR3 sequence reads: CASSLGTGALNTEAFF. The CDR3 DNA follows: TGTGCCAGCAGCTTAGGGACAGGGGCCTTGAACACTGAAGCTTTCTTT.

This clone was recorded once. The V gene is TRBV10-3, the J gene TRBJ2-7; D is uncertain. The CDR3 consists of 14 residues. V shed 5 bases and J shed 3 bases, with 14 bases lying between them. Per germline, CDR1 ENHRY and CDR2 SYGVKD. CDR3 sequence reads: CAISPPPPSYEQYF. The CDR3 bases are TGTGCCATCAGTCCACCCCCTCCGAGCTACGAGCAGTACTTC.

The rearrangement joins TRBV5-1 to TRBJ2-5, with 9 bases matching TRBD2. The J segment lost 5 bases and the V segment lost 2 bases, leaving 7 bases of the junction unmatched. Germline V lookup: CDR1 SGHRS, CDR2 YFSETQ. The CDR3 extends over 15 amino acids. Here the CDR3 DNA reads TGCGCCAGCAGCTTCCTTTTAGCGGGAGCGGAGACCCAGTACTTC. Its protein product is CASSFLLAGAETQYF.